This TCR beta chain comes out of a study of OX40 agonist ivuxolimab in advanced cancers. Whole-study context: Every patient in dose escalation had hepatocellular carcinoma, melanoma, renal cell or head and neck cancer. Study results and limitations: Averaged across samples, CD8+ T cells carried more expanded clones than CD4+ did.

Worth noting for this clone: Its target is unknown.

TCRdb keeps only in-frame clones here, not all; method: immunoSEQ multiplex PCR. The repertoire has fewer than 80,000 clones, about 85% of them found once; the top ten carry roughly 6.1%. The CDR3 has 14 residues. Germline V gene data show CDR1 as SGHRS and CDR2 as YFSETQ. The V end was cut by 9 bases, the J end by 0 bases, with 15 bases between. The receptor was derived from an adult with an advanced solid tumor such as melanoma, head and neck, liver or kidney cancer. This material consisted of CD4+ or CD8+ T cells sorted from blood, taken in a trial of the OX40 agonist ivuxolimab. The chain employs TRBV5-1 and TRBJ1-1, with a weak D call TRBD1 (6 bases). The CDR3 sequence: CATYRDTMNTEAFF. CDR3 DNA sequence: TGCGCCACCTACCGGGACACCATGAACACTGAAGCTTTCTTT.